What follows describes a single TCR beta chain. Germline V CDR1 and CDR2: SEHNR, FQNEAQ (reference sequence). CDR3 length: 17 amino acids. Trimming took 1 base from V and 2 from J; bases not matched to a gene: 8. The data derive from a study of blood T cell repertoires in COVID-19. Across the study: Acute and convalescent COVID-19 samples came from the United States, Italy and Spain. Sources were T cells, B-cell-depleted T cells, or PBMCs; the material itself was cDNA or gDNA.

In the source study's methods: The assay estimated nucleated cells by amplifying reference gene primers. Produced via immunoSEQ multiplex PCR; TCRdb's table is partial and in-frame only. The V and J calls and the clone size are those of that table, but D and trimming were determined from the DNA. The sample holds about 220,000 clones, around 84% seen once. This receptor was obtained from a man in his fifties who had recovered from COVID-19. V gene TRBV7-9 combines with J gene TRBJ2-3, with 8 bases aligning to TRBD1. The sample taken for sequencing was peripheral blood. The CDR3 DNA follows: TGTGCCAGCAGCTTAGGTCAGGGGGCTCTATCCACAGATACGCAGTATTTT. Its protein is CASSLGQGALSTDTQYF.